The text below deals with one T cell receptor beta chain. Profiled with immunoSEQ multiplex PCR; TCRdb holds only in-frame clones, not every one. The sample lists fewer than 200,000 clones, more than 75% occurring once. CDR3 length: 16 amino acids. Losses at the gene ends were 3 bases for V and 3 bases for J; bases not matched to a gene: 8. CDR1 and CDR2 (germline): KGHDR, SFDVKD. These data originate in a study of blood T cell repertoires in COVID-19. The sequenced sample was peripheral blood. This chain joins TRBV24-1 and TRBJ2-3, with 7 bases aligning to TRBD2. This TCR derives from a woman in her late teens or twenties who had recovered from COVID-19. The CDR3 spells CATSDPIARGTDTQYF. In DNA, the CDR3 is TGTGCCACCAGTGATCCCATAGCGCGGGGGACAGATACGCAGTATTTT.